This T cell receptor (beta chain) emerged from a study of OX40 agonist ivuxolimab in advanced cancers. Background on the study: Three patients got partial responses; one had hepatocellular carcinoma and two had cutaneous melanoma.

Findings of the study overall: CD4+ and CD8+ blood T cells expanded clonally by week 6 at 0.1 to 3.0 mg/kg. Fewer expanded clones were found on average in CD4+ than in CD8+ T cells.

The method was immunoSEQ multiplex PCR; TCRdb's version includes in-frame clones alone and lacks a portion of them. The sample contains 25,000 to 35,000 clones, 70% to 80% of which appear only once. With 0 bases removed from V and 3 bases from J, the gap between germline ends came to 7 bases. CDR1 is SGHDT, CDR2 YYEEEE, per germline. This CDR3 contains 13 residues. This clone was counted a few times. What it binds is unknown. The sequences come from CD4+ or CD8+ T cells sorted from blood, collected in a trial of the OX40 agonist ivuxolimab. The J gene is TRBJ2-7, the V gene TRBV5-6; no clear D gene. The source of this sequence is an adult with an advanced solid tumor such as melanoma, head and neck, liver or kidney cancer. DNA for the CDR3: TGTGCCAGCAGCTTGGATGACTTCTACGAGCAGTACTTC. The encoded protein is CASSLDDFYEQYF.